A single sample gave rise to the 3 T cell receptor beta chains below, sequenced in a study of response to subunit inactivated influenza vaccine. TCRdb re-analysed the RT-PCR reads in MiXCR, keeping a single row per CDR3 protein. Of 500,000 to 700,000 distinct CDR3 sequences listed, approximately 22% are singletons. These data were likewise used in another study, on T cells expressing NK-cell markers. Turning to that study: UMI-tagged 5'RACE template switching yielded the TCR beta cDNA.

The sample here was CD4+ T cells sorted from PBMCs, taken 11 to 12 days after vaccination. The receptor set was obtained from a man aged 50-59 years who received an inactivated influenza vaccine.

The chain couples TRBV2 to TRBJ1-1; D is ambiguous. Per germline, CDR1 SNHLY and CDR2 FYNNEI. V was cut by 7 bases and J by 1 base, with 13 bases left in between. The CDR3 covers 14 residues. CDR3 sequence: CASKRRTANTEAFF. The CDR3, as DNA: TGTGCCAGCAAACGCAGGACGGCGAACACTGAAGCTTTCTTT.

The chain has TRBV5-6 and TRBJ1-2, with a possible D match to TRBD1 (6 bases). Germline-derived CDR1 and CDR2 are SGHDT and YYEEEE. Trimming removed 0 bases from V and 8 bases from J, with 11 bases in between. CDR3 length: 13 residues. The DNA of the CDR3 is TGTGCCAGCAGCTTGGCCTTCGGGGGCGGCTACACCTTC. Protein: CASSLAFGGGYTF.

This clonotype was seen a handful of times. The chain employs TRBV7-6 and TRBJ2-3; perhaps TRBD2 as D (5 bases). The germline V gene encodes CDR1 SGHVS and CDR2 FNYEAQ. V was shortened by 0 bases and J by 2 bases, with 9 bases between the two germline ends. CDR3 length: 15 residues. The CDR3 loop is CASSLAGANTDTQYF. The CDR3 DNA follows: TGTGCCAGCAGCTTAGCGGGAGCTAACACAGATACGCAGTATTTT.